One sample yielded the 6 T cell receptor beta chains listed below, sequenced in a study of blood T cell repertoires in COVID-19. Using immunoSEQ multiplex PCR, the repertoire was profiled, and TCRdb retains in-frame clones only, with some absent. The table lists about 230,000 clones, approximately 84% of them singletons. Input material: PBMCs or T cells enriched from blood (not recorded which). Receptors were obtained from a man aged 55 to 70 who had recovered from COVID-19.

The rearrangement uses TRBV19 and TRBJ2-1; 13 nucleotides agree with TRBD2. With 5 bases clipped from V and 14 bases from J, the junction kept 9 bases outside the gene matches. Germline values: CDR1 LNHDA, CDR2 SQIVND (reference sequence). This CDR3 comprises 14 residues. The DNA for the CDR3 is TGTGCCAGTAGTCCGGGACTAGCGGGGACCGGGAAGTTCTTC. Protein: CASSPGLAGTGKFF.

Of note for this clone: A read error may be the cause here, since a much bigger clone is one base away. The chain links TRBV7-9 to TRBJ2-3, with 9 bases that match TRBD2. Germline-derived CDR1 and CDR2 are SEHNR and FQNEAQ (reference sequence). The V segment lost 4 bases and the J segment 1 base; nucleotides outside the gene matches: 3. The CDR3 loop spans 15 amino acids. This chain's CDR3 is CASSWVAGGTDTQYF. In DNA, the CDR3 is TGTGCCAGCAGCTGGGTAGCGGGGGGCACAGATACGCAGTATTTT.

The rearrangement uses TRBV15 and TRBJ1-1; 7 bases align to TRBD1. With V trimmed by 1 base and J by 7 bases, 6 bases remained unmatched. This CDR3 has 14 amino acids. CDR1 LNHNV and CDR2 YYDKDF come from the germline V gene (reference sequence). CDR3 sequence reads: CATSRGQGEGEAFF. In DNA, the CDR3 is TGTGCCACCAGCAGAGGACAGGGTGAGGGTGAAGCTTTCTTT.

The CDR3 region is CASSADSNYGYTF. The CDR3 bases are TGTGCCAGCAGCGCCGACAGTAACTATGGCTACACCTTC. The rearrangement uses TRBV6-2 or TRBV6-3 and TRBJ1-2; D might be TRBD1 (5 bases). V lost 6 bases to trimming and J lost 1 base, with 9 bases between them. CDR3 length: 13 residues. CDR1 MNHEY and CDR2 SVGEGT come from the germline V gene.

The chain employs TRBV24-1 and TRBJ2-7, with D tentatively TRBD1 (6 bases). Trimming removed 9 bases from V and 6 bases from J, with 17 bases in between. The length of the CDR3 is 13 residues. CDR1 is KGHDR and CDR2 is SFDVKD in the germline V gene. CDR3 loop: CATSRRRTVEQYF. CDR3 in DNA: TGTGCCACCTCACGGAGACGGACAGTCGAGCAGTACTTC.

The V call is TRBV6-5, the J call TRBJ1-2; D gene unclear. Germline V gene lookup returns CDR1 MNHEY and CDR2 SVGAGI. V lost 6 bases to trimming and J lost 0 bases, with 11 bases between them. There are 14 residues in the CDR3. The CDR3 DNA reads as TGTGCCAGCAGCTCCAGACAAACTAACTATGGCTACACCTTC. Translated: CASSSRQTNYGYTF.